Listed here are 22 T cell receptor beta chains from one sample, sequenced in a study of shared clonotypes between healthy human individuals. Only in-frame clones appear in the TCRdb table, and some are missing; sequencing was by immunoSEQ multiplex PCR. The sample has millions of clones, about 95% seen once; the top ten hold 0.9% to 1.4%. Terminally differentiated effector memory CD45RA+ cells were excluded by CCR7 positive selection of CD45RO-negative cells. The sample taken for sequencing was naive CD8+ T cells sorted from blood. All receptors come from a man younger than 35 in good health.

This clone was picked up one time. J is TRBJ2-3 and V is TRBV4-3, with 7 nucleotides matching TRBD2. Germline CDR1 is LGHNA and CDR2 is YSLEER. CDR3 length: 14 residues. The V gene end was trimmed by 2 bases and the J gene end by 2 bases; junction bases not matched to a gene: 1. CDR3 region: CASSQREVTDTQYF. CDR3 nucleotide sequence: TGCGCCAGCAGCCAACGGGAGGTCACAGATACGCAGTATTTT.

The V call is TRBV5-1, the J call TRBJ1-1; D is ambiguous. Germline V gene lookup returns CDR1 SGHRS and CDR2 YFSETQ. The CDR3 length is 12 residues. V gave up 0 bases and J gave up 7 bases, with 7 bases separating them. The CDR3 protein is CASSLGRNEAFF. In nucleotides, the CDR3 is TGCGCCAGCAGCTTGGGTAGAAATGAAGCTTTCTTT.

The chain employs TRBV9 and TRBJ1-1; TRBD1 agrees at 7 bases. V was pared by 4 bases and J by 4 bases, with 10 bases of the junction left unmatched. Germline assignment: CDR1 SGDLS and CDR2 YYNGEE. CDR3 length: 15 amino acids. CDR3 region: CASSPGGTSGTEAFF. The CDR3 nucleotides read TGTGCCAGCAGCCCAGGGGGGACCTCGGGCACTGAAGCTTTCTTT.

The chain recombines TRBV29-1 with TRBJ2-5; 7 bases are shared with TRBD2. Germline V lookup: CDR1 SQVTM, CDR2 ANQGSEA. The CDR3 consists of 16 residues. V gave up 4 bases and J gave up 5 bases; unmatched junction bases: 16. Here the CDR3 reads CSVAPPPGGSQETQYF. In DNA form, the CDR3 reads TGCAGCGTTGCACCACCACCCGGCGGGAGCCAGGAGACCCAGTACTTC.

This clone is a singleton in its sample. The chain's CDR3 is CSTHTGHGGETQYF. The DNA of the CDR3 is TGCAGCACTCACACTGGACACGGAGGGGAGACCCAGTACTTC. The chain combines TRBV29-1 with TRBJ2-5; D might be TRBD2 (6 bases). Germline CDR1 SQVTM, CDR2 ANQGSEA. The CDR3 is 14 amino acids. Trimming removed 8 bases at V and 5 bases at J, with 21 bases between.

The gene calls are TRBV28 and TRBJ2-3; 7 bases agree with TRBD1. Germline V lookup: CDR1 MDHEN, CDR2 SYDVKM. The CDR3 length is 15 residues. Unmatched junction bases numbered 5, after V lost 4 bases and J lost 1 base. The CDR3 protein is CASSSGDSRTDTQYF. CDR3 coding DNA: TGTGCCAGCAGTTCCGGGGACAGTCGCACAGATACGCAGTATTTT.

The rearrangement links TRBV7-9 to TRBJ2-2; D unclear. Trimming took 6 bases from V and 7 from J, leaving 9 bases between them. CDR1 is SEHNR, CDR2 FQNEAQ, per germline (reference sequence). The CDR3 consists of 12 residues. CDR3 coding DNA: TGTGCCAGCAGTATGGACGGCGGGGAGCTGTTTTTT. The encoded protein is CASSMDGGELFF.

This chain connects TRBV6-5 to TRBJ1-5; possibly TRBD1 for D (5 bases). Germline CDR1 MNHEY, CDR2 SVGAGI. V gave up 4 bases and J gave up 0 bases, with 10 bases separating them. There are 15 residues in the CDR3. CDR3 nucleotide sequence: TGTGCCAGCAGTTCTTCAGGGTTTAGCAATCAGCCCCAGCATTTT. This translates into CASSSSGFSNQPQHF.

The chain joins TRBV7-9 to TRBJ2-3; D not resolved. Per germline, CDR1 SEHNR and CDR2 FQNEAQ (reference sequence). This CDR3 has 13 amino acids. With 7 bases removed from V and 2 bases from J, the gap between germline ends came to 10 bases. CDR3: CASNPGPTDTQYF. Written as DNA, the CDR3 is TGTGCCAGCAATCCGGGCCCCACAGATACGCAGTATTTT.

This chain links TRBV14 with TRBJ2-7, with D tentatively TRBD2 (5 bases). The length of the CDR3 is 14 residues. V gave up 7 bases and J gave up 1 base, with 14 bases separating them. Looked up from germline, CDR1 is SGHDN and CDR2 is FVKESK. The CDR3 spells CASNAAGVSYEQYF. CDR3 bases: TGTGCCAGCAACGCAGCCGGGGTGTCCTACGAGCAGTACTTC. The full variable domain, completed using reference TRBV14 and TRBJ2-7, is EAGVTQFPSHSVIEKGQTVTLRCDPISGHDNLYWYRRVMGKEIKFLLHFVKESKQDESGMPNNRFLAERTGGTYSTLKVQPAELEDSGVYFCASNAAGVSYEQYFGPGTRLTVT.

The rearrangement uses TRBV30 and TRBJ1-2; 7 nucleotides match TRBD1. Per germline, CDR1 GTSNPN and CDR2 SVGIG (reference sequence). The CDR3 runs 14 residues. Losses at the gene ends were 0 bases for V and 7 bases for J; bases not matched to a gene: 8. CDR3 bases: TGTGCCTGGAGTGTTAGACAGGGAACGGGTGGCTACACCTTC. Protein sequence: CAWSVRQGTGGYTF. Supplemented by reference TRBV30 and TRBJ1-2, the full variable domain reads SQTIHQWPATLVQPVGSPLSLECTVEGTSNPNLYWYRQAAGRGLQLLFYSVGIGQISSEVPQNLSASRPQDRQFILSSKKLLLSDSGFYLCAWSVRQGTGGYTFGSGTRLTVV.

This chain links TRBV27 with TRBJ1-1; TRBD1 is a possible D gene (6 bases). The V and J ends lost 3 bases and 6 bases respectively, with 11 bases between them. The V gene's germline CDR1 is MNHEY and CDR2 SMNVEV (reference sequence). This CDR3 is built from 13 residues. CDR3 protein: CASSFNGGPEAFF. The CDR3 bases are TGTGCCAGCAGTTTTAATGGGGGGCCTGAAGCTTTCTTT.

The CDR3 bases are TGTGCCAGCAGTGAAACAGGGGGCAGTTGGGAGAACACTGAAGCTTTCTTT. Its translation: CASSETGGSWENTEAFF. The gene calls are TRBV2 and TRBJ1-1; 9 bases align to TRBD1. V gave up 2 bases and J gave up 1 base; unmatched junction bases: 8. CDR3 length: 17 amino acids. CDR1 is SNHLY and CDR2 is FYNNEI in the germline V gene.

A remark on this clone: Other DNA sequences from this sample encode an identical CDR3 as well. The chain carries TRBV9 and TRBJ2-1, with D maybe TRBD2 (6 bases). V lost 4 bases and J 4 bases, leaving 15 bases between the germline ends. The germline CDR1 and CDR2 sequences are SGDLS and YYNGEE. The CDR3 consists of 15 residues. CDR3 sequence (DNA): TGTGCCAGCAGCCCTTCCGGGACTGGTTACAATGAGCAGTTCTTC. This codes for CASSPSGTGYNEQFF.

This clone has a single count. CDR3 sequence reads: CASSYGAWGKDNEQFF. The CDR3 DNA sequence: TGTGCCAGCAGTTACGGGGCGTGGGGTAAAGACAATGAGCAGTTCTTC. The chain carries TRBV6-5 and TRBJ2-1; weak D call: TRBD1 (5 bases). Germline V gives CDR1 MNHEY, CDR2 SVGAGI. The CDR3 has 16 amino acids. V was cut by 2 bases and J by 5 bases, with 16 bases left in between.

The chain links TRBV2 to TRBJ2-7, with 8 nucleotides matching TRBD1. The CDR3 is made up of 12 amino acids. V shed 5 bases, J shed 6 bases, and the junction held 3 bases outside the gene matches. In germline, CDR1 is SNHLY, CDR2 FYNNEI. The CDR3 bases are TGTGCCAGCAGTTGGACAGGGAGCGAGCAGTACTTC. Amino acids: CASSWTGSEQYF.

V and J are TRBV5-3 and TRBJ2-7, with D possibly being TRBD2 (5 bases). TRBV5-3 is filed as an ORF, its function uncertain. The CDR3 spans 14 residues. Deletions cut 1 base from V and 7 bases from J, with 15 bases between. CDR3 nucleotide sequence: TGTGCCAGAAGCTTGCAATCGTTCGGGGTAGAGCAGTACTTC. Its translation: CARSLQSFGVEQYF.

Comment on this clone: Other DNA sequences in the same sample also yield this CDR3. The chain employs TRBV5-6 and TRBJ2-7, with 11 bases identical to TRBD2. V was clipped by 4 bases and J by 4 bases; unmatched bases: 4. Germline CDR1 is SGHDT and CDR2 is YYEEEE. There are 14 residues in the CDR3. The DNA of the CDR3 is TGTGCCAGCAGCCCCGGGACTAGCGGTTACGAGCAGTACTTC. The encoded protein is CASSPGTSGYEQYF.

Points on this clone: Other DNA sequences in the same sample also yield this CDR3. The chain carries TRBV27 and TRBJ2-3, with unresolved D. Germline assignment: CDR1 MNHEY and CDR2 SMNVEV (reference sequence). V dropped 1 base and J dropped 2 bases, with 7 bases sitting between them. CDR3 length: 14 residues. The CDR3 loop reads CASSLYPDTDTQYF. Written as DNA, the CDR3 is TGTGCCAGCAGTTTATATCCCGACACAGATACGCAGTATTTT.

This chain connects TRBV7-8 to TRBJ2-3; D unclear. This CDR3 contains 18 residues. The V end was cut by 0 bases, the J end by 0 bases, with 16 bases between. The germline V gene has CDR1 SGHVS and CDR2 FQNEAQ. The CDR3 nucleotides are TGTGCCAGCAGCTTAGCAATCGGGCTGACCTACAGCACAGATACGCAGTATTTT. This sequence encodes CASSLAIGLTYSTDTQYF.

This clone was counted a single time. V gene TRBV5-1 combines with J gene TRBJ2-3; 7 bases are a match to TRBD1. CDR3 size: 15 residues. Trimming removed 0 bases from V and 2 bases from J; junction bases left unmatched: 3. Germline V CDR1 and CDR2: SGHRS, YFSETQ. The CDR3 here is CASSLEGAYTDTQYF. In DNA, the CDR3 is TGCGCCAGCAGCTTGGAGGGGGCCTACACAGATACGCAGTATTTT.

The chain uses TRBV19 and TRBJ2-7; the match to TRBD1 covers 9 bases. From germline, CDR1 is LNHDA and CDR2 SQIVND (reference sequence). This CDR3 comprises 15 residues. Trimming at V came to 4 bases and at J to 2 bases, leaving 6 bases not matched to a gene. The chain's CDR3 is CASSTTGGETYEQYF. CDR3 nucleotide sequence: TGTGCCAGTAGTACTACAGGGGGCGAGACCTACGAGCAGTACTTC.